A single sample gave rise to the 22 T cell receptor beta chains below, sequenced in a study of monozygotic twins with inflammatory bowel disease. TCRdb reanalyzed the 5' RACE reads and collapses them to one entry per CDR3 protein, without DNA. The table lists around 97,000 distinct CDR3 sequences. The sequencing input was blood. The receptors were gathered from a human donor with ulcerative colitis or Crohn's disease, or a healthy co-twin of an affected twin (not recorded which).

V is TRBV5-4 and J is TRBJ2-7. The length of the CDR3 is 15 residues. Germline V gives CDR1 SGHNT, CDR2 YYREEE (reference sequence). CDR3 sequence reads: CASSLASASAYEQYF.

The chain has TRBV4-1 and TRBJ2-2; TCRdb proposes TRBD2, but this gene call is untestable without DNA. The CDR3 has 15 amino acids. Germline assignment: CDR1 MGHRA and CDR2 YSYEKL. The CDR3: CASRQGGSGTGELFF.

V gene TRBV7-2 combines with J gene TRBJ2-1; lacking DNA, the TRBD1 call made by TCRdb goes unchecked. CDR1 and CDR2 from the germline V gene are SGHTA and FQGNSA. CDR3 length: 16 amino acids. The chain's CDR3 is CASSFSGTRSYNEQFF.

This rearrangement joins TRBV24-1 to TRBJ2-1; checking the TCRdb D call of TRBD1 is not possible without DNA. Germline assignment: CDR1 KGHDR and CDR2 SFDVKD. This CDR3 spans 14 amino acids. The CDR3 reads CASQDAHRVNEQFF.

The chain is built from TRBV7-2 and TRBJ2-7. The CDR3 has 15 amino acids. The germline gives CDR1 SGHTA, CDR2 FQGNSA. CDR3: CASSLPGEDTYEQYF.

The chain employs TRBV6-2 or TRBV6-3 and TRBJ2-7; TCRdb's D gene call, TRBD2, goes unchecked for lack of DNA. CDR3 length equals 16 residues. Germline V CDR1 and CDR2: MNHEY, SVGEGT. CDR3 sequence: CASSYKETSGSDEQYF.

The chain joins TRBV23-1 to TRBJ2-2; the TCRdb D gene call, TRBD1, has no DNA to confirm it. Being an ORF, TRBV23-1 has a function that is uncertain. The length of the CDR3 is 16 residues. The CDR3 protein is CASSQRQGEDTGELFF.

V and J are TRBV20-1 and TRBJ2-1; with no DNA, the TCRdb D assignment of TRBD1 cannot be verified. CDR1 and CDR2 from the germline V gene are DFQATT and SNEGSKA (reference sequence). CDR3 size: 15 residues. The CDR3 sequence is CSAREPSRNYNEQFF.

The chain is built from TRBV20-1 and TRBJ2-3. CDR3 length equals 13 residues. CDR1 is DFQATT, CDR2 SNEGSKA, per germline (reference sequence). This CDR3 is CSAPGTSTDTQYF.

CDR3 residues: CASSQAGDRSYGYTF. This chain joins TRBV4-1 and TRBJ1-2; there is no DNA to check the TCRdb D call of TRBD1. The CDR3 has 15 residues. The germline gives CDR1 MGHRA, CDR2 YSYEKL.

This chain connects TRBV7-9 to TRBJ2-2; TCRdb returns TRBD1, unconfirmable since there is no DNA. There are 13 residues in the CDR3. The germline gives CDR1 SEHNR, CDR2 FQNEAQ (reference sequence). The CDR3 region is CASSHAGPGELFF.

The chain couples TRBV19 to TRBJ2-6; no DNA is available, so the TRBD2 call from TCRdb remains unchecked. CDR3 length equals 17 residues. Germline V CDR1 and CDR2: LNHDA, SQIVND (reference sequence). CDR3 loop: CASSILFSGSGANVLTF.

This chain links TRBV6-5 with TRBJ1-2; TCRdb outputs TRBD1, but without DNA this stays unchecked. The CDR3 totals 18 residues. CDR1 and CDR2 (germline): MNHEY, SVGAGI. Here the CDR3 reads CASSYGFGRDVDNYGYTF.

The chain employs TRBV24-1 and TRBJ2-1; TCRdb's D gene call, TRBD1, goes unchecked for lack of DNA. Germline values: CDR1 KGHDR, CDR2 SFDVKD. This CDR3 contains 14 residues. The CDR3 region is CATSETGQGAQQFF.

The V call is TRBV30, the J call TRBJ1-1. Germline assignment: CDR1 GTSNPN and CDR2 SVGIG (reference sequence). The CDR3 extends over 15 amino acids. Here the CDR3 reads CAWIPYSQFNTEAFF.

The chain combines TRBV12-3 or TRBV12-4 with TRBJ2-2; the TCRdb call, TRBD1, lacks DNA for checking. CDR3 length equals 15 residues. CDR3 in amino acids: CASRRASLNTGELFF.

The chain couples TRBV5-4 to TRBJ2-5; TCRdb reports TRBD1, a call that lacks DNA to check it against. The V gene's germline CDR1 is SGHNT and CDR2 YYREEE (reference sequence). This CDR3 is 14 amino acids long. The CDR3 here is CASSSGQSLETQYF.

This rearrangement joins TRBV7-3 to TRBJ2-7; TCRdb calls TRBD1, which cannot be checked without DNA. Germline lookup yields CDR1 SGHTA and CDR2 FQGTGA. This CDR3 is 15 amino acids long. This CDR3 reads CASSLGAGYIYEQYF. Together with reference TRBV7-3 and TRBJ2-7, the CDR3 gives the full variable domain: GAGVSQTPSNKVTEKGKYVELRCDPISGHTALYWYRQSLGQGPEFLIYFQGTGAADDSGLPNDRFFAVRPEGSVSTLKIQRTERGDSAVYLCASSLGAGYIYEQYFGPGTRLTVT.

The V gene is TRBV20-1, the J gene TRBJ2-3; the TCRdb call, TRBD2, lacks DNA for checking. The CDR3 has 17 residues. Looked up from germline, CDR1 is DFQATT and CDR2 is SNEGSKA (reference sequence). The CDR3 region is CSARRSGRIWASDTQYF.

The chain combines TRBV29-1 with TRBJ2-1; absent DNA, TCRdb's TRBD1 call cannot be checked. The germline V gene has CDR1 SQVTM and CDR2 ANQGSEA. There are 14 residues in the CDR3. CDR3 sequence: CSVVVSGRANEQFF.

V and J are TRBV20-1 and TRBJ2-7. This CDR3 is built from 14 residues. Germline V gene data show CDR1 as DFQATT and CDR2 as SNEGSKA (reference sequence). CDR3 residues: CSAREAYQLGEQYF.

The rearrangement joins TRBV29-1 to TRBJ2-5; absent DNA, TCRdb's TRBD1 call cannot be checked. The CDR3 totals 13 residues. Germline loops: CDR1 SQVTM, CDR2 ANQGSEA. The CDR3 region is CSAGGQWPETQYF.